Each of the 13 T cell receptor beta chains below was sequenced from the same sample in a study of lymphopenia after photon versus proton radiotherapy. The data were produced by immunoSEQ multiplex PCR, yet TCRdb's version contains in-frame clones alone and is incomplete. Of some 170,000 clones listed, approximately 90% are singletons. The sequencing here drew on peripheral blood, taken from a patient treated with photon-based radiotherapy. Receptor source: a man aged 50-59 years with gastric cancer.

V and J are TRBV7-9 and TRBJ1-2; 9 bases are a match to TRBD1. The CDR3 runs to 16 residues. Germline CDR1 is SEHNR and CDR2 is FQNEAQ (reference sequence). Trimming removed 5 bases from V and 8 bases from J; junction bases left unmatched: 15. CDR3 residues: CASSLGTGPSPQGYTF. In DNA form, the CDR3 reads TGTGCCAGCAGCCTCGGGACAGGGCCATCGCCGCAGGGCTACACCTTC.

The chain carries TRBV7-9 and TRBJ1-3; D gene ambiguous. The germline gives CDR1 SEHNR, CDR2 FQNEAQ (reference sequence). Trimming shortened V by 5 bases and J by 1 base, and 12 bases separated the two germline ends. This CDR3 contains 15 residues. DNA for the CDR3: TGTGCCAGCAGCGGACTGGGCGCTTCTGGAAACACCATATATTTT. The encoded protein is CASSGLGASGNTIYF.

The chain couples TRBV7-6 to TRBJ1-1; D is unclear. The CDR3 totals 13 residues. CDR1 is SGHVS, CDR2 FNYEAQ, per germline. V dropped 3 bases and J dropped 5 bases, with 10 bases sitting between them. In nucleotides, the CDR3 is TGTGCCAGCAGCTTTGGGATGGGGACTGAAGCTTTCTTT. As protein: CASSFGMGTEAFF.

The rearrangement uses TRBV19 and TRBJ1-1, with 9 nucleotides matching TRBD1. Germline CDR1 is LNHDA and CDR2 is SQIVND (reference sequence). V was pared by 1 base and J by 1 base, with 1 base of the junction left unmatched. The CDR3 sequence is 15 residues long. The DNA of the CDR3 is TGTGCCAGTAGTATAGGGACAGGGGCGAACACTGAAGCTTTCTTT. Translation gives CASSIGTGANTEAFF.

This rearrangement joins TRBV29-1 to TRBJ1-2; the match to TRBD1 covers 9 bases. The CDR3 is 15 amino acids. V dropped 6 bases and J dropped 0; count of bases not matched to a gene: 8. In germline, CDR1 is SQVTM, CDR2 ANQGSEA. The CDR3 sequence is CSVTGGDAANYGYTF. CDR3 coding DNA: TGCAGCGTAACAGGGGGCGATGCAGCTAACTATGGCTACACCTTC.

The V call is TRBV14, the J call TRBJ1-1; D is ambiguous. This CDR3 comprises 13 residues. Per germline, CDR1 SGHDN and CDR2 FVKESK. V was cut by 1 base and J by 1 base, with 4 bases left in between. The CDR3 DNA reads as TGTGCCAGCAGCCAAGGATGGAACACTGAAGCTTTCTTT. Translation: CASSQGWNTEAFF.

The rearrangement uses TRBV6-5 and TRBJ2-7; 8 bases line up with TRBD1. The CDR3 runs to 13 residues. Germline values: CDR1 MNHEY, CDR2 SVGAGI. J gave up 6 bases and V 6 bases, and 7 bases lay outside the gene matches. CDR3 protein: CASSSDRAGEQYF. The CDR3 bases are TGTGCCAGCAGCTCGGACAGGGCTGGCGAGCAGTACTTC.

The chain carries TRBV6-5 and TRBJ2-6; no definite D call. V was clipped by 4 bases and J by 0 bases, with 1 base between them. The CDR3 has 13 amino acids. The germline CDR1 and CDR2 sequences are MNHEY and SVGAGI. The CDR3 DNA follows: TGTGCCAGCAGTTCCTCTGGGGCCAACGTCCTGACTTTC. It yields the protein CASSSSGANVLTF.

The chain couples TRBV6-6 to TRBJ2-6; no definite D call. Germline V gene sequence: CDR1 MNHNY, CDR2 SVGAGI (reference sequence). The CDR3 is made up of 16 amino acids. The V end was cut by 2 bases, the J end by 0 bases, with 8 bases between. The DNA of the CDR3 is TGTGCCAGCAGTTACGGCGGTTCCTCTGGGGCCAACGTCCTGACTTTC. Residues: CASSYGGSSGANVLTF.

The chain has TRBV7-9 and TRBJ1-4, with D hard to call. Germline V CDR1 and CDR2: SEHNR, FQNEAQ (reference sequence). The length of the CDR3 is 14 residues. V lost 4 bases, J lost 4 bases, and 10 bases lay in between. CDR3 sequence reads: CASSYEGINEKLFF. In DNA form, the CDR3 reads TGTGCCAGCAGCTATGAAGGGATTAATGAAAAACTGTTTTTT.

The chain carries TRBV6-1 and TRBJ2-1; 9 bases agree with TRBD2. The J segment lost 2 bases and the V segment lost 4 bases, leaving 9 bases of the junction unmatched. Looked up from germline, CDR1 is MNHNS and CDR2 is SASEGT. There are 17 residues in the CDR3. CDR3 amino acids: CASSARLAGRTYNEQFF. The CDR3 region has the DNA TGTGCCAGCAGTGCCCGTCTAGCGGGAAGGACCTACAATGAGCAGTTCTTC.

The chain has TRBV27 and TRBJ2-3, with D tentatively TRBD1 or TRBD2 (6 bases each). The CDR3 is 16 residues long. The germline V gene encodes CDR1 MNHEY and CDR2 SMNVEV (reference sequence). Trimming stripped 1 base from V and 1 base from J, with 12 bases between. This chain's CDR3 is CASSLYPGAGTDTQYF. The CDR3 DNA reads as TGTGCCAGCAGTTTATATCCGGGGGCCGGCACAGATACGCAGTATTTT.

The V gene is TRBV6-6, the J gene TRBJ1-2, with D possibly TRBD1 on 5 matching bases. Between the trimmed V and J ends, which lost 0 bases and 4 bases, there was a span of 9 bases. The CDR3 is 14 residues long. Germline loops: CDR1 MNHNY, CDR2 SVGAGI (reference sequence). The CDR3 reads CASSYSGAAYGYTF. The CDR3 DNA is TGTGCCAGCAGTTACTCAGGGGCAGCCTATGGCTACACCTTC.